A selection of T cell receptor beta chains follows, all from one sample in a study of blood T cell repertoires in COVID-19. Produced via immunoSEQ multiplex PCR; TCRdb's table is partial and in-frame only. The repertoire holds some 97,000 clones, about 83% seen once, with 13% in the top ten. Material for sequencing was peripheral blood. These receptors were taken from a human donor in a cohort sampled during active COVID-19. CDR3s include the opening cysteine and the closing phenylalanine or tryptophan. D genes are given only for firm matches. The listing skips clone size in some rows; elsewhere it reads once, few, many or a size class.

clone size: .
D gene: .
V gene: TRBV18
CDR3 length: 14
J gene: TRBJ2-7
CDR3 protein: CASSPTRGPYEQYF
CDR3 DNA: TGTGCCAGCTCACCCACCAGGGGCCCCTACGAGCAGTACTTC

clone size: .
D gene: TRBD2
V gene: TRBV29-1
CDR3 length: 16
J gene: TRBJ2-1
CDR3 protein: CSVSRGLAGGNSEQFF
CDR3 DNA: TGCAGCGTTTCCCGTGGACTAGCGGGGGGCAACAGTGAGCAGTTCTTC

clone size: .
D gene: TRBD1
V gene: TRBV7-2
CDR3 length: 16
J gene: TRBJ2-2
CDR3 protein: CASSFRQGARTGELFF
CDR3 DNA: TGTGCCAGCAGCTTCAGACAGGGGGCTCGCACCGGGGAGCTGTTTTTT

clone size: .
D gene: TRBD1
V gene: TRBV19
CDR3 length: 16
J gene: TRBJ1-5
CDR3 protein: CASSIDRDRGSQPQHF
CDR3 DNA: TGTGCCAGTAGTATAGATCGGGACAGGGGAAGTCAGCCCCAGCATTTT

clone size: once
D gene: TRBD2
V gene: TRBV7-9
CDR3 length: 16
J gene: TRBJ2-7
CDR3 protein: CASSLGTSGSTYEQYF
CDR3 DNA: TGTGCCAGCAGCTTAGGGACTAGCGGGAGCACCTACGAGCAGTACTTC

clone size: .
D gene: TRBD1
V gene: TRBV3-1/TRBV3-2
CDR3 length: 15
J gene: TRBJ1-1
CDR3 protein: CASSQNTGGWVEAFF
CDR3 DNA: TGTGCCAGCAGCCAAAACACAGGGGGTTGGGTTGAAGCTTTCTTT

clone size: .
D gene: TRBD1
V gene: TRBV6-2/TRBV6-3
CDR3 length: 15
J gene: TRBJ2-7
CDR3 protein: CASSYSTQGAYEQYF
CDR3 DNA: TGTGCCAGCAGTTACTCGACACAGGGGGCTTACGAGCAGTACTTC

clone size: once
D gene: .
V gene: TRBV19
CDR3 length: 14
J gene: TRBJ1-6
CDR3 protein: CASSVERYNSPLHF
CDR3 DNA: TGTGCCAGTAGTGTCGAGAGATATAATTCACCCCTCCACTTT

clone size: .
D gene: TRBD2
V gene: TRBV9
CDR3 length: 17
J gene: TRBJ2-2
CDR3 protein: CASSGRLAGGGSGELFF
CDR3 DNA: TGTGCCAGCAGCGGACGACTAGCGGGAGGGGGGTCCGGGGAGCTGTTTTTT

clone size: .
D gene: .
V gene: TRBV30
CDR3 length: 12
J gene: TRBJ1-1
CDR3 protein: CAWSPGGSSRIF
CDR3 DNA: TGTGCCTGGAGCCCGGGGGGGTCGAGTAGAATCTTT

clone size: .
D gene: .
V gene: TRBV27
CDR3 length: 14
J gene: TRBJ1-1
CDR3 protein: CASSQGWAFTEAFF
CDR3 DNA: TGTGCCAGCAGCCAGGGTTGGGCTTTCACTGAAGCTTTCTTT

clone size: .
D gene: .
V gene: TRBV7-9
CDR3 length: 11
J gene: TRBJ2-2
CDR3 protein: CASSNVVELFF
CDR3 DNA: TGTGCCAGCAGCAACGTAGTGGAGCTGTTTTTT

clone size: .
D gene: .
V gene: TRBV7-6
CDR3 length: 15
J gene: TRBJ2-1
CDR3 protein: CASSYRESPYNEQFF
CDR3 DNA: TGTGCCAGCAGCTACCGGGAGAGCCCCTACAATGAGCAGTTCTTC

clone size: .
D gene: .
V gene: TRBV7-9
CDR3 length: 16
J gene: TRBJ2-7
CDR3 protein: CASSTTYGRAPYEQYF
CDR3 DNA: TGTGCCAGCAGCACTACCTACGGGAGAGCCCCCTACGAGCAGTACTTC

clone size: .
D gene: TRBD2
V gene: TRBV7-2
CDR3 length: 14
J gene: TRBJ2-5
CDR3 protein: CASSRGGPQETQYF
CDR3 DNA: TGTGCCAGCAGCCGCGGGGGGCCCCAAGAGACCCAGTACTTC

clone size: .
D gene: .
V gene: TRBV14
CDR3 length: 16
J gene: TRBJ2-7
CDR3 protein: CASSQRAREGVYEQYF
CDR3 DNA: TGTGCCAGCAGCCAAAGGGCAAGGGAGGGGGTCTACGAGCAGTACTTC

clone size: .
D gene: TRBD1
V gene: TRBV27
CDR3 length: 16
J gene: TRBJ2-4
CDR3 protein: CASLKGDRGLKNIQYF
CDR3 DNA: TGTGCCAGCTTGAAGGGGGACAGGGGTCTCAAAAACATTCAGTACTTC

clone size: .
D gene: .
V gene: TRBV5-1
CDR3 length: 16
J gene: TRBJ2-6
CDR3 protein: CASSLPTYSGANVLTF
CDR3 DNA: TGCGCCAGCAGCTTGCCCACCTACTCTGGGGCCAACGTCCTGACTTTC

clone size: .
D gene: .
V gene: TRBV6-2/TRBV6-3
CDR3 length: 15
J gene: TRBJ2-7
CDR3 protein: CASSYRGAVGYEQYF
CDR3 DNA: TGTGCCAGCAGTTATCGGGGTGCAGTTGGCTACGAGCAGTACTTC

clone size: .
D gene: .
V gene: TRBV18
CDR3 length: 16
J gene: TRBJ1-1
CDR3 protein: CASSPNPGTPNTEAFF
CDR3 DNA: TGTGCCAGCTCACCGAATCCCGGGACACCGAACACTGAAGCTTTCTTT

clone size: .
D gene: .
V gene: TRBV30
CDR3 length: 13
J gene: TRBJ1-4
CDR3 protein: CAWSVTRAEKLFF
CDR3 DNA: TGTGCCTGGAGTGTTACCAGGGCCGAAAAACTGTTTTTT

clone size: .
D gene: .
V gene: TRBV6-5
CDR3 length: 13
J gene: TRBJ1-2
CDR3 protein: CASSPFHSSGVTF
CDR3 DNA: TGTGCCAGCAGTCCATTCCACTCATCAGGGGTCACCTTC

clone size: .
D gene: .
V gene: TRBV27
CDR3 length: 14
J gene: TRBJ1-1
CDR3 protein: CASSSLGTPEEAFF
CDR3 DNA: TGTGCCAGCAGTTCACTTGGGACTCCGGAGGAAGCTTTCTTT

clone size: .
D gene: .
V gene: TRBV7-9
CDR3 length: 12
J gene: TRBJ2-7
CDR3 protein: CASSSTAYEQYF
CDR3 DNA: TGTGCCAGCAGTTCGACAGCGTACGAGCAGTACTTC

clone size: once
D gene: TRBD2
V gene: TRBV5-6
CDR3 length: 16
J gene: TRBJ2-3
CDR3 protein: CASIFSGLAGSGTQYF
CDR3 DNA: TGTGCCAGCATCTTCTCCGGACTAGCGGGATCGGGTACGCAGTATTTT

clone size: .
D gene: TRBD2
V gene: TRBV6-2/TRBV6-3
CDR3 length: 17
J gene: TRBJ2-7
CDR3 protein: CASSYFGGRTSVREQYF
CDR3 DNA: TGTGCCAGCAGTTACTTTGGCGGGAGGACCTCCGTACGCGAGCAGTACTTC

clone size: .
D gene: .
V gene: TRBV12-3/TRBV12-4
CDR3 length: 13
J gene: TRBJ2-7
CDR3 protein: CASSPGETYEQYF
CDR3 DNA: TGTGCCAGCAGTCCGGGGGAGACCTACGAGCAGTACTTC

clone size: .
D gene: .
V gene: TRBV6-5
CDR3 length: 13
J gene: TRBJ2-1
CDR3 protein: CASRSPGLHEQFF
CDR3 DNA: TGTGCCAGCAGGTCCCCAGGGTTACATGAGCAGTTCTTC

clone size: .
D gene: TRBD1
V gene: TRBV19
CDR3 length: 16
J gene: TRBJ1-5
CDR3 protein: CASSRGTGPGNQPQHF
CDR3 DNA: TGTGCCAGTAGTAGAGGGACAGGTCCGGGCAATCAGCCCCAGCATTTT

clone size: .
D gene: TRBD1
V gene: TRBV6-1
CDR3 length: 15
J gene: TRBJ2-7
CDR3 protein: CASSEEDRGFREQYF
CDR3 DNA: TGTGCCAGCAGTGAAGAGGACAGGGGTTTTCGCGAGCAGTACTTC

clone size: .
D gene: TRBD2
V gene: TRBV19
CDR3 length: 16
J gene: TRBJ2-7
CDR3 protein: CASSLWGLAESYEQYF
CDR3 DNA: TGTGCCAGTAGTCTTTGGGGACTAGCGGAGTCCTACGAGCAGTACTTC

clone size: .
D gene: TRBD2
V gene: TRBV7-7
CDR3 length: 17
J gene: TRBJ2-5
CDR3 protein: CASSRSLAGGPTQTQYF
CDR3 DNA: TGTGCTAGCAGCCGCTCTCTAGCGGGAGGGCCTACCCAGACCCAGTACTTC

clone size: .
D gene: TRBD2
V gene: TRBV27
CDR3 length: 15
J gene: TRBJ2-7
CDR3 protein: CASKERDFSSYEQYF
CDR3 DNA: TGTGCCAGCAAAGAGCGGGACTTCAGCTCCTACGAGCAGTACTTC

clone size: .
D gene: .
V gene: TRBV5-5
CDR3 length: 13
J gene: TRBJ1-3
CDR3 protein: CASSFESGNTIYF
CDR3 DNA: TGTGCCAGCAGTTTCGAGAGTGGAAACACCATATATTTT

clone size: .
D gene: .
V gene: TRBV10-1
CDR3 length: 13
J gene: TRBJ1-1
CDR3 protein: CASSGHMNTEAFF
CDR3 DNA: TGCGCCAGCAGTGGACATATGAACACTGAAGCTTTCTTT

clone size: .
D gene: .
V gene: TRBV5-1
CDR3 length: 17
J gene: TRBJ1-2
CDR3 protein: CASSLLTAALLSYGYTF
CDR3 DNA: TGCGCCAGCAGCCTACTTACGGCGGCACTATTGAGCTATGGCTACACCTTC

clone size: .
D gene: TRBD1
V gene: TRBV5-1
CDR3 length: 14
J gene: TRBJ2-1
CDR3 protein: CASSLQGADNEQFF
CDR3 DNA: TGCGCCAGCAGCTTACAGGGGGCGGACAATGAGCAGTTCTTC

clone size: .
D gene: TRBD1
V gene: TRBV2
CDR3 length: 14
J gene: TRBJ1-5
CDR3 protein: CASKGTVSNQPQHF
CDR3 DNA: TGTGCCAGCAAAGGGACAGTTAGCAATCAGCCCCAGCATTTT

clone size: .
D gene: TRBD1
V gene: TRBV9
CDR3 length: 14
J gene: TRBJ1-5
CDR3 protein: CASSIGQGGQPQHF
CDR3 DNA: TGTGCCAGCAGCATAGGACAGGGAGGACAGCCCCAGCATTTT

clone size: .
D gene: TRBD1
V gene: TRBV19
CDR3 length: 15
J gene: TRBJ1-2
CDR3 protein: CASSPGTGTNYGYTF
CDR3 DNA: TGTGCCAGTAGTCCTGGGACAGGGACTAACTATGGCTACACCTTC

clone size: .
D gene: .
V gene: TRBV4-3
CDR3 length: 14
J gene: TRBJ1-2
CDR3 protein: CASSQLDSNYGYTF
CDR3 DNA: TGCGCCAGCAGCCAATTAGACTCTAACTATGGCTACACCTTC

clone size: once
D gene: TRBD2
V gene: TRBV3-1/TRBV3-2
CDR3 length: 15
J gene: TRBJ2-3
CDR3 protein: CASSPSGGGARTQYF
CDR3 DNA: TGTGCCAGCAGCCCCTCGGGCGGGGGGGCTCGTACGCAGTATTTT

clone size: .
D gene: .
V gene: TRBV6-6
CDR3 length: 12
J gene: TRBJ1-1
CDR3 protein: CASSYSATEAFF
CDR3 DNA: TGTGCCAGCAGTTACTCGGCCACTGAAGCTTTCTTT

clone size: .
D gene: TRBD2
V gene: TRBV9
CDR3 length: 15
J gene: TRBJ2-2
CDR3 protein: CASSASGGPDGELFF
CDR3 DNA: TGTGCCAGCAGCGCTTCGGGGGGGCCAGACGGGGAGCTGTTTTTT

clone size: few
D gene: .
V gene: TRBV27
CDR3 length: 15
J gene: TRBJ1-4
CDR3 protein: CASSPRGGTNEKLFF
CDR3 DNA: TGTGCCAGCAGCCCCCGGGGGGGAACAAATGAAAAACTGTTTTTT

clone size: .
D gene: TRBD1
V gene: TRBV27
CDR3 length: 13
J gene: TRBJ2-7
CDR3 protein: CASNRDRTYEQYF
CDR3 DNA: TGTGCCAGCAATCGGGACAGAACCTACGAGCAGTACTTC

clone size: .
D gene: .
V gene: TRBV5-1
CDR3 length: 13
J gene: TRBJ1-2
CDR3 protein: CASSRGANYGYTF
CDR3 DNA: TGCGCCAGCAGCCGGGGGGCGAACTATGGCTACACCTTC

clone size: .
D gene: TRBD1
V gene: TRBV6-2/TRBV6-3
CDR3 length: 19
J gene: TRBJ2-1
CDR3 protein: CASSYHLRMQGANSNEQFF
CDR3 DNA: TGTGCCAGCAGTTACCATCTAAGGATGCAGGGGGCTAACTCCAATGAGCAGTTCTTC

clone size: .
D gene: TRBD1
V gene: TRBV7-2
CDR3 length: 15
J gene: TRBJ1-4
CDR3 protein: CASSLGTGRNEKLFF
CDR3 DNA: TGTGCCAGCAGCTTAGGGACAGGCCGCAATGAAAAACTGTTTTTT

clone size: .
D gene: .
V gene: TRBV7-2
CDR3 length: 11
J gene: TRBJ2-1
CDR3 protein: CASEKRNEQFF
CDR3 DNA: TGTGCCAGCGAGAAGCGGAATGAGCAGTTCTTC

clone size: .
D gene: .
V gene: TRBV7-8
CDR3 length: 15
J gene: TRBJ1-5
CDR3 protein: CASSQDPRGGQPQHF
CDR3 DNA: TGTGCCAGCAGCCAGGACCCCCGGGGGGGTCAGCCCCAGCATTTT

clone size: .
D gene: .
V gene: TRBV5-1
CDR3 length: 14
J gene: TRBJ2-1
CDR3 protein: CASSLAGRGNEQFF
CDR3 DNA: TGCGCCAGCAGCTTGGCTGGCAGGGGCAATGAGCAGTTCTTC